This TCR beta chain was retrieved from a study of blood T cell repertoires in COVID-19. Study-wide background: T cells, B-cell-depleted T cells, or PBMCs supplied cDNA or gDNA.

V gave up 7 bases and J gave up 4 bases, with 8 bases separating them. Per germline, CDR1 MDHEN and CDR2 SYDVKM. The CDR3 is 11 amino acids. This clone was observed a single time. In the study's own analysis: Reference gene primer amplification in the assay estimated nucleated cell counts. Sequencing used immunoSEQ multiplex PCR; TCRdb keeps in-frame clones, though not all of them. V and J calls and clone size are those listed in that table; D and trimming were worked out from the DNA. The sample includes roughly 200,000 clones, around four fifths seen only once; the top ten take around 7%. Patients from Seattle were sampled longitudinally, starting during active infection.

J is TRBJ2-7 and V is TRBV28; D call uncertain. The sequencing sample was made of peripheral blood. The source is a woman in her thirties or forties with COVID-19, enrolled during active disease. CDR3 in amino acids: CASTDLYEQYF. CDR3 in DNA: TGTGCCAGCACCGACTTATACGAGCAGTACTTC.